Given below is one TCR beta chain in context. It lacks a known antigen. The input lacks base qualities; no much larger clone sits a single base away. Library preparation used the immunoSEQ multiplex PCR assay. For the multiplex PCR, a mixture combining 60 forward primers for TCR Vbeta segments and 13 reverse primers for TCR Jbeta segments was used. Amplification of the CDR3 region of rearranged TCR beta genes was performed with a multiplex PCR assay on genomic DNA. The amplified TCR beta libraries were sequenced on the Illumina HiSeq System as 87-base-pair reads. As for how the authors treated the data: A later analysis tallied around 87 million unique TCR beta chains across the 660 or so repertoires, and some 12 million of those chains were shared by two or more donors. Raw reads were error-corrected and collapsed into unique sequences by a nearest-neighbor algorithm in which closely related sequences were merged to remove PCR and sequencing errors. V, D and J gene segments were assigned by aligning CDR3 sequences to IMGT reference sequences. For a sequence to be retained, at least a six-nucleotide match to both a V gene segment and a J gene segment was required. Rearrangements were classified as productive when the CDR3 lacked stop codons and remained in frame with V and J, and all other rearrangements were classified as non-productive. Following IMGT convention, CDR3 was defined as the stretch from the second conserved V-encoded cysteine up to the conserved J-encoded phenylalanine. The earlier analysis of around 640 of the donors excluded sequences that lacked an unambiguous match to a single V gene segment. In an earlier analysis of about 590 of the donors, a V segment was called functional when productive rearrangements were above 56.7%, and segregating when the standard deviation between donors exceeded 5%. A statistical classification framework was developed to diagnose cytomegalovirus status using the catalog of TCR beta chain sequences. In a later analysis, TCR nucleotide sequences were compared against IMGT/GENE-DB human TR gene sequences so that V and J genes could be assigned. The TCRdist pipeline was used in a later analysis to assign CDR3 sequences and most-parsimonious VDJ recombination scenarios. In a later analysis, each TCR beta chain was defined by its CDR3 amino acid sequence together with its V-gene family, and reads without a unique V-gene family were excluded. As a way to deal with suspected cross-contamination and a sequencing artifact, a later analysis dropped 500 to 700 nucleotide sequences that were highly shared and had low generation probability. In a later analysis, a clonal expansion index was calculated for each public chain from normalized within-repertoire ranks of inferred template counts. A later analysis computed generation probabilities with a VDJ recombination model fitted to out-of-frame rearrangements, and checked the results against IGoR. In a later analysis, hypergeometric tests were used to score TCR-TCR, TCR-HLA and TCR-CMV co-occurrence, with a repertoire-size bias correction applied to TCR pairs. To estimate false discovery rates, a later analysis permuted the HLA or CMV assignments 20 times. In a later analysis, co-occurring TCRs were grouped using DBSCAN, and TCRdist sequence similarity was added for clustering within HLA-allele-positive subsets. Co-occurrence clustering excluded repertoires with fewer than 30,000 or more than 120,000 public chains, plus five with anomalous nucleotide sharing. TCRdb obtained this table from immuneACCESS and retained in-frame rearrangements with V and J assigned. These tables miss some clones; where compared with another copy, unresolved V genes account for less than half of the shortfall, and the remainder is unexplained. The V and J calls and the clone size are those of that table, but D and trimming were determined from the DNA. The sample contains tens of thousands of clones, 86% of them found a single time. The ten largest clones take up roughly 9% of the sample.

The sample belongs to a study of cytomegalovirus exposure and HLA in healthy donors (dated by TCRdb to the late 2010s). Describing the broader study: According to an earlier analysis of a few hundred of the donors, about 179 million T cells yielded 120 million or so unique TCR beta sequences and less than 300 Gb of sequence data. An early release covering about 600 HLA-typed donors comprised around 300 gigabases of sequencing data and around 86 million unique TCR sequences. Among the roughly 430 genotyped donors, under 90% belonged to the genetic ancestry cluster associated with self-reported Caucasian donors. The aim of the study was to test whether cataloging public T cell receptors could identify signatures of past pathogen exposure. Using immunosequencing, the study profiled T cell repertoires from around 680 subjects and related those repertoires to cytomegalovirus serostatus. Besides the first cohort of 500 to 700 subjects, a separate validation cohort made up of 120 different subjects was used. High-throughput TCR immunosequencing, statistical association of individual TCRs with disease status, and machine learning were combined to predict cytomegalovirus infection status. To study patterns of TCR occurrence, a later analysis re-analyzed previously published TCR beta repertoires from 600 to 750 donors and added high-resolution HLA genotyping. Rather than using new phenotypic data, the later analysis identified candidate immune exposures from TCR beta sequences and from how often those sequences occurred across donors. To decide whether each TCR beta V gene segment behaved as functional or pseudogenic, an earlier analysis of nearly 600 of the donors relied on high-throughput TCR beta sequencing. Donor age, sex, ethnicity and CMV serostatus were compiled alongside the repertoire data. Genome-wide SNP genotypes for about 60% of the roughly 670 donors were used in a later genetic analysis, which treated that subset as a discovery cohort. All discovery cohort repertoires had been generated using a single sequencing platform. Class I and class II HLA loci were covered by the typing at four-digit resolution. The number of typed donors differed by locus: roughly 629-640 for A, B, C, DRB1 and DQB1; 500 to 550 for DQA1; around 580 for DPA1; and 400 to 480 for DPB1. Because of strong linkage in the cohort, roughly five DR-DQ haplotypes were treated as single units for association and clustering. On average, around 240,000 unique TCR beta nucleotide sequences were sequenced per donor among 398 genotyped donors of the cohort, with 15% to 20% of those sequences being non-productive.

Overall study outcomes, separate from this receptor: In a later genetic analysis, a missense DCLRE1C variant was associated with V-gene and J-gene trimming of TCR beta chains, and the association was replicated in an independent cohort. Only TCR beta chains were sequenced in this cohort, and the absence of alpha or paired-chain data limited detectable features. In an earlier analysis of several hundred of the donors, most TCR beta V segments were observed in productive rearrangements about 90% or about 30% of the time, broadly matching IMGT annotations. For the cohort, immune exposure information was limited to CMV serostatus. The authors suggested that the approach could potentially be generalized to other disease states and immunological phenotypes. The classifier was reported to diagnose cytomegalovirus status with high specificity and sensitivity in both the original cohort and the validation cohort. When HLA alleles, especially DR and DQ, strongly co-occurred, attributing TCR associations to individual alleles was difficult. At a false discovery rate of 0.05, a later analysis linked approximately 18,000 TCR beta sequences to specific HLA alleles. Because counts were too low, roughly 18 rarely observed V segments, including chromosome 9 orphons, were left out of the earlier analysis of approximately 500 of the donors. Some IMGT-functional V segments, including TRBV6-2 and TRBV6-3, could not be told apart with the 87-base-pair reads, so those segments were excluded. Several of the top co-occurrence clusters appeared to be linked to parvovirus B19, influenza, CMV and Epstein-Barr virus, according to a later analysis. According to a later analysis, most CMV-associated TCR beta chains appeared to be HLA-restricted, and the HLA associations seemed to be driven largely by CMV exposure. Compared with equally common non-associated chains, HLA-associated TCR beta chains in a later analysis were more clonally expanded and had lower generation probabilities. A further reported finding was that TCR beta sequences accurately predicted the HLA-A and HLA-B alleles for most subjects in the first cohort. A cluster of highly shared sequence variants was judged likely to represent a technical artifact of the sequencing pipeline. While some public TCRs were present in many individuals, most TCR sequences turned up only very rarely across donors. In the study, around 150 TCR beta chains were listed as associated with cytomegalovirus. HLA typing was unavailable for some donors at each locus, so association tests used only the typed subset. Compared with the 666-donor mean, donors in an Asian-associated ancestry cluster had fewer N-insertions in productive TCRs, according to a later genetic analysis. A later analysis found that TCR association rates varied across HLA loci, with DRB1 alleles showing the most associated TCRs and HLA-C alleles the fewest. Presence/absence analyses assumed roughly uniform sequencing depth across donors, an assumption that may not hold. In vitro tests confirmed that a few of the cytomegalovirus-associated TCR beta chains recognize cytomegalovirus antigens. Correlated functional status among segregating V segments might reflect linkage disequilibrium, but an unknown experimental factor could not be ruled out.

The cohort comprised 670 or so healthy bone marrow donors. All cohort members were sampled while nominally healthy, although unrecorded immune exposures were likely present. The donor tested CMV seropositive, placing the donor among the 290 or so seropositive members of the cohort. Every donor gave a peripheral blood sample, and the peripheral blood mononuclear cells from that sample were used for TCR beta sequencing. The Qiagen DNeasy Blood Extraction Kit was used to extract genomic DNA from the blood cell samples. The CDR1 and CDR2 encoded by the germline V gene (reference sequence) are SEHNR and FQNEAQ. Trimming accounts for 1 base at V and 6 bases at J, while the number of junction bases matched to no gene is 10. The CDR3 numbers 16 residues from cysteine through phenylalanine. Of the read, only the CDR3 DNA is kept; its 48 bases are in frame from base 1.

The TCR sequence derives from a man between 25 and 39 years old in good health and CMV-seropositive. The source material was PBMCs. The chain links TRBV7-9 with TRBJ2-5, and TRBD1 aligns with 8 junction nucleotides. The DNA reads as follows: TGTGCCAGCAGCTTAGGAGACAGGGGACGCTGGAAGACCCAGTACTTC. Translated, it reads CASSLGDRGRWKTQYF.